This TCR beta chain is drawn from a study of blood T cell repertoires in COVID-19. Looking at the study overall: Both acute and convalescent COVID-19 samples were obtained from the United States, Italy and Spain. T cells, B-cell-depleted T cells, or PBMCs supplied cDNA or gDNA.

There are 14 residues in the CDR3. The J segment lost 4 bases and the V segment lost 7 bases, leaving 4 bases of the junction unmatched. CDR1 is GTSNPN and CDR2 is SVGIG in the germline V gene (reference sequence). Study processing details: Reference gene primer amplification gave estimated nucleated cell counts. TCRdb's table, derived via immunoSEQ multiplex PCR, lists solely in-frame clones and lacks some. V and J calls and clone size are given by that table; D and trimming were obtained from the DNA. Of around 440,000 clones listed, around 88% were seen once; the top ten hold 10% to 15%. Those enrolled in Seattle joined during active infection and were followed longitudinally afterward.

V and J are TRBV30 and TRBJ2-1, with 13 bases that match TRBD2. The origin of this receptor is a woman aged 50 to 65 with COVID-19, enrolled during active disease. The sequencing sample was made of peripheral blood. Here the CDR3 reads CASLAGGGYNEQFF. In DNA form, the CDR3 reads TGTGCCTCACTAGCGGGGGGGGGATACAATGAGCAGTTCTTC.